The 14 T cell receptor beta chains presented below share a single source sample, sequenced in a study of T cell responses to AZD1222 COVID-19 vaccine. Method: immunoSEQ multiplex PCR; TCRdb's copy keeps in-frame clones and lacks some. The sample has around 150,000 clones, under 95% seen once. Source: peripheral blood, taken 28 days after the second AZD1222 dose. These receptors all stem from an adult who received the AZD1222 COVID-19 vaccine.

The count of this clone is one. This chain joins TRBV5-1 and TRBJ2-6, with D unresolved. CDR1 is SGHRS and CDR2 is YFSETQ in the germline V gene. Trimming stripped 0 bases from V and 0 bases from J, with 10 bases between. The CDR3 consists of 17 residues. CDR3 DNA: TGCGCCAGCAGCTTGGGGTCTGGGCCCTCTGGGGCCAACGTCCTGACTTTC. Encoded protein: CASSLGSGPSGANVLTF.

The chain recombines TRBV19 with TRBJ1-6, with D perhaps matching TRBD1 (6 bases). There are 13 residues in the CDR3. Trimming took off 9 bases at V and 10 bases at J, with 16 bases between the two ends. Germline-derived CDR1 and CDR2 are LNHDA and SQIVND (reference sequence). CDR3 in amino acids: CASNREGQSPLHF. DNA of the CDR3: TGTGCCAGCAACAGGGAAGGCCAGTCACCCCTCCACTTT.

This chain uses TRBV10-3 with TRBJ2-7; 7 bases agree with TRBD2. In germline, CDR1 is ENHRY, CDR2 SYGVKD. The CDR3 contains 15 residues. V shed 5 bases, J shed 2 bases, and the junction held 9 bases outside the gene matches. In DNA, the CDR3 is TGTGCCATCAGTCCTGGGGGGGAGATAACCTACGAGCAGTACTTC. Its protein product is CAISPGGEITYEQYF.

This chain uses TRBV11-2 with TRBJ2-5; 9 positions match TRBD1. Germline trimming cut 6 bases from V and 2 bases from J; bases unmatched to any gene: 4. The germline gives CDR1 SGHAT, CDR2 FQNNGV. This CDR3 is 14 amino acids long. The CDR3 DNA reads TGTGCCAGCAGGCACAGGGGGCTGCAAGAGACCCAGTACTTC. Protein product: CASRHRGLQETQYF.

The V gene is TRBV29-1, the J gene TRBJ2-7; weak D call: TRBD2 (6 bases). CDR3 size: 13 residues. In germline, CDR1 is SQVTM, CDR2 ANQGSEA. Trimming took off 1 base at V and 3 bases at J, with 10 bases between the two ends. The CDR3 DNA follows: TGCAGCGTTGAAGGGACTACCAACTACGAGCAGTACTTC. It yields the protein CSVEGTTNYEQYF.

The chain has TRBV20-1 and TRBJ2-2; D is uncertain. The germline V and J ends were trimmed by 5 bases and 1 base, with 8 bases remaining between them. Germline loops: CDR1 DFQATT, CDR2 SNEGSKA (reference sequence). The CDR3 has 13 amino acids. DNA of the CDR3: TGCAGTGCTCGTGAGCGGAACACCGGGGAGCTGTTTTTT. Amino acid sequence: CSARERNTGELFF.

This chain joins TRBV15 and TRBJ2-1; no definite D call. The CDR3 length is 17 residues. Looked up from germline, CDR1 is LNHNV and CDR2 is YYDKDF (reference sequence). Deletions cut 2 bases from V and 3 bases from J, with 17 bases between. The CDR3 loop reads CATSRTQAISFYNEQFF. DNA of the CDR3: TGTGCCACCAGCAGAACCCAAGCGATCAGTTTCTACAATGAGCAGTTCTTC. Together with reference TRBV15 and TRBJ2-1, the CDR3 gives the full variable domain: DAMVIQNPRYQVTQFGKPVTLSCSQTLNHNVMYWYQQKSSQAPKLLFHYYDKDFNNEADTPDNFQSRRPNTSFCFLDIRSPGLGDTAMYLCATSRTQAISFYNEQFFGPGTRLTVL.

This chain uses TRBV18 with TRBJ1-2; D is unresolved. The CDR3 extends over 14 amino acids. CDR1 is KGHSH, CDR2 LQKENI, per germline. V shed 2 bases and J shed 0 bases, with 7 bases lying between them. The CDR3 region is CASSPTESNYGYTF. The CDR3 DNA reads TGTGCCAGCTCACCAACAGAATCTAACTATGGCTACACCTTC.

The chain links TRBV3-1 (or the pseudogene TRBV3-2) to TRBJ1-2; TRBD1 might be the D (6 bases). V dropped 0 bases and J dropped 0 bases, with 20 bases sitting between them. Looked up from germline, CDR1 is LGHDT and CDR2 is YNNKEL (reference sequence). The CDR3 sequence is 19 residues long. The CDR3 region has the DNA TGTGCCAGCAGCCAAGATCGGTGGGCAGGGGCTATTCCTAACTATGGCTACACCTTC. This sequence encodes CASSQDRWAGAIPNYGYTF.

The chain links TRBV11-3 to TRBJ2-3, with D unclear. This CDR3 comprises 14 residues. Germline CDR1 and CDR2: SGHNT and YENEEA. V was clipped by 5 bases and J by 0 bases, with 9 bases between them. DNA for the CDR3: TGTGCCAGCAGCCCCACAGCTAGCACAGATACGCAGTATTTT. It yields the protein CASSPTASTDTQYF.

This clone occurred a few times. The CDR3: CASSQEISGAAYNEQFF. CDR3 DNA: TGCGCCAGCAGCCAAGAAATAAGCGGAGCAGCCTACAATGAGCAGTTCTTC. The V gene is TRBV4-3, the J gene TRBJ2-1, with D tentatively TRBD2 (5 bases). Germline V gene sequence: CDR1 LGHNA, CDR2 YSLEER. Trimming took 0 bases from V and 2 from J, leaving 14 bases between them. The length of the CDR3 is 17 residues.

This rearrangement joins TRBV2 to TRBJ2-1; 9 nucleotides agree with TRBD2. The CDR3 runs to 14 residues. From germline, CDR1 is SNHLY and CDR2 FYNNEI. With V trimmed by 6 bases and J by 6 bases, 6 bases remained unmatched. DNA of the CDR3: TGTGCCAGCAGCCGACTAGCGGCTCGCAATGAGCAGTTCTTC. Translating it yields CASSRLAARNEQFF.

The V and J genes are TRBV3-1 (or the pseudogene TRBV3-2) and TRBJ2-3; D is possibly TRBD1 or TRBD2 (5 bases each). V shed 3 bases and J shed 0 bases, with 10 bases lying between them. This CDR3 is built from 15 residues. Germline V gene lookup returns CDR1 LGHDT and CDR2 YNNKEL (reference sequence). CDR3 DNA: TGTGCCAGCAGCCAGAGGGGCGGGAGCACAGATACGCAGTATTTT. Translation gives CASSQRGGSTDTQYF.

J is TRBJ2-7 and V is TRBV5-1, with 8 bases fitting TRBD1. Germline CDR1 SGHRS, CDR2 YFSETQ. The trim removed 4 bases at V and 6 bases at J, leaving 15 bases unmatched. This CDR3 contains 16 residues. CDR3 loop: CASSVADPGTGVEQYF. For the CDR3, the DNA is TGCGCCAGCAGCGTAGCCGACCCCGGGACAGGAGTCGAGCAGTACTTC.